Listed here are 25 T cell receptor beta chains from one sample, sequenced in a study of long-term antiretroviral therapy in people with HIV. The immunoSEQ assay was v3.0, run at survey level. Some clones are missing from TCRdb's copy, which holds only in-frame ones; the method was immunoSEQ multiplex PCR. The table records nearly 20,000 clones, roughly 78% of them present only once. Sample: unsorted PBMCs, taken 0.2 years after starting antiretroviral therapy. Source of these receptors: a woman in her thirties or forties with HIV.

The chain uses TRBV19 and TRBJ2-7, with TRBD2 identical over 13 bases. In germline, CDR1 is LNHDA, CDR2 SQIVND (reference sequence). This CDR3 comprises 14 residues. Trimming took 5 bases from V and 6 from J; bases not matched to a gene: 4. DNA for the CDR3: TGTGCCAGTAGTCCCGGGACTAGCGGGACCGAGCAGTACTTC. Amino acid sequence: CASSPGTSGTEQYF.

This clone was recorded a few times. The chain recombines TRBV7-9 with TRBJ2-7; D is tentatively TRBD1 or TRBD2 (5 bases each). V lost 5 bases, J lost 0 bases, and 14 bases lay in between. The CDR3 contains 15 residues. Germline V gives CDR1 SEHNR, CDR2 FQNEAQ (reference sequence). The CDR3 loop is CASSLGTPSSYEQYF. In nucleotides, the CDR3 is TGTGCCAGCAGCCTTGGGACGCCCAGCTCCTACGAGCAGTACTTC. Together with reference TRBV7-9 and TRBJ2-7, the CDR3 gives the full variable domain: DTGVSQNPRHKITKRGQNVTFRCDPISEHNRLYWYRQTLGQGPEFLTYFQNEAQLEKSRLLSDRFSAERPKGSFSTLEIQRTEQGDSAMYLCASSLGTPSSYEQYFGPGTRLTVT.

This clone is a singleton in its sample. This sequence joins TRBV5-5 and TRBJ2-5; maybe TRBD1 (5 bases). V lost 0 bases and J lost 11, with 14 bases in between. Looked up from germline, CDR1 is SGHKS and CDR2 is YYEKEE (reference sequence). The CDR3 sequence is 13 residues long. The CDR3 nucleotides read TGTGCCAGCAGCTTGGGACAGTTAGAGAGACAGTACTTC. This translates into CASSLGQLERQYF.

This clone was seen a handful of times. The CDR3 DNA is TGTGCCAGCAGAATGGAATTAAACTCTGTCGGGGAGCTGTTTTTT. Encoded protein: CASRMELNSVGELFF. V is TRBV27 and J is TRBJ2-2, with no clear D. The ends were cut back, 6 bases at V and 7 bases at J, with 18 bases in the middle. Germline CDR1 reads MNHEY; CDR2 reads SMNVEV (reference sequence). This CDR3 has 15 amino acids.

The CDR3 region has the DNA TGTGCCAGCAGCTTAGTCGTTAGCGGGGGCTACGAGCAGTACTTC. Translating it yields CASSLVVSGGYEQYF. The gene calls are TRBV7-2 and TRBJ2-7; 9 positions match TRBD2. V gave up 1 base and J gave up 3 bases; unmatched junction bases: 4. The germline V gene encodes CDR1 SGHTA and CDR2 FQGNSA. The CDR3 consists of 15 residues.

This clone was seen only a few times. V usage is TRBV19 and J usage is TRBJ1-2; 8 positions agree with TRBD1. CDR1 LNHDA and CDR2 SQIVND come from the germline V gene (reference sequence). This CDR3 has 17 amino acids. With V trimmed by 1 base and J by 4 bases, 11 bases remained unmatched. The CDR3 DNA sequence: TGTGCCAGTAGTATAGGGGACGCGGGACAGGACCCCTATGGCTACACCTTC. Its protein product is CASSIGDAGQDPYGYTF. The whole variable domain, filled in from reference TRBV19 and TRBJ1-2, reads DGGITQSPKYLFRKEGQNVTLSCEQNLNHDAMYWYRQDPGQGLRLIYYSQIVNDFQKGDIAEGYSVSREKKESFPLTVTSAQKNPTAFYLCASSIGDAGQDPYGYTFGSGTRLTVV.

The V call is TRBV11-3, the J call TRBJ2-7; D gene ambiguous. The V end was cut by 0 bases, the J end by 0 bases, with 0 bases between. Germline V gene lookup returns CDR1 SGHNT and CDR2 YENEEA. The CDR3 extends over 12 amino acids. The CDR3 is CASSLDSYEQYF. The CDR3 nucleotides read TGTGCCAGCAGCTTAGACTCCTACGAGCAGTACTTC.

This chain connects TRBV7-2 to TRBJ2-3; the match to TRBD2 covers 7 bases. The germline V gene encodes CDR1 SGHTA and CDR2 FQGNSA. V shed 3 bases, J shed 11 bases, and the junction held 14 bases outside the gene matches. The CDR3 spans 15 residues. CDR3 bases: TGTGCCAGCAGCTTTGGCCGACTAGCTATAACTAAGCAGTATTTT. Protein sequence: CASSFGRLAITKQYF.

The genes are TRBV4-2 and TRBJ2-5; 9 bases are shared with TRBD2. The CDR3 contains 16 residues. J was trimmed by 7 bases and V by 5 bases; bases with no gene match: 14. CDR1 and CDR2 from the germline V gene are LGHNA and YNFKEQ. The DNA of the CDR3 is TGTGCCAGCAGCAAGAGCATTAGCGGGAGTACGTGGACCCAGTACTTC. Protein: CASSKSISGSTWTQYF.

J is TRBJ1-2 and V is TRBV6-4, with 7 positions matching TRBD1. J gave up 4 bases and V 5 bases, and 10 bases lay outside the gene matches. Germline values: CDR1 MRHNA, CDR2 SNTAGT. This CDR3 spans 15 amino acids. CDR3 nucleotide sequence: TGTGCCAGCAGTCCGACGACAGGGCTCGGCTATGGCTACACCTTC. It translates to CASSPTTGLGYGYTF.

The rearrangement uses TRBV4-1 and TRBJ2-1; tentatively, D is TRBD2 (5 bases). Trimming pared 1 base from V and 6 bases from J, leaving 10 bases between. The germline V gene encodes CDR1 MGHRA and CDR2 YSYEKL. The CDR3 consists of 14 residues. The CDR3 loop reads CASSQAEASNEQFF. Here the CDR3 DNA reads TGCGCCAGCAGCCAAGCGGAGGCATCCAATGAGCAGTTCTTC.

The gene calls are TRBV5-4 and TRBJ2-3; TRBD2 matches at 11 bases. V was pared by 5 bases and J by 5 bases, with 1 base of the junction left unmatched. This CDR3 spans 13 amino acids. Germline V CDR1 and CDR2: SGHNT, YYREEE (reference sequence). Here the CDR3 DNA reads TGTGCCAGCAGTCTAGCGGGAGGAGATACGCAGTATTTT. It translates to CASSLAGGDTQYF. The whole variable domain, remainder taken from reference TRBV5-4 and TRBJ2-3, is ETGVTQSPTHLIKTRGQQVTLRCSSQSGHNTVSWYQQALGQGPQFIFQYYREEENGRGNFPPRFSGLQFPNYSSELNVNALELDDSALYLCASSLAGGDTQYFGPGTRLTVL.

This chain links TRBV7-8 with TRBJ1-1; a possible D gene is TRBD1 (6 bases). Germline CDR1 reads SGHVS; CDR2 reads FQNEAQ. The CDR3 runs to 14 residues. V lost 0 bases and J 3 bases, leaving 8 bases between the germline ends. The DNA for the CDR3 is TGTGCCAGCAGCTTAGCGGGGGCCTACACTGAAGCTTTCTTT. Its translation: CASSLAGAYTEAFF.

This clone was recorded a few times. The chain joins TRBV27 to TRBJ1-2; the match to TRBD1 covers 7 bases. The V gene end was trimmed by 6 bases and the J gene end by 5 bases; junction bases not matched to a gene: 6. In germline, CDR1 is MNHEY, CDR2 SMNVEV (reference sequence). The CDR3 loop spans 13 amino acids. As DNA, the CDR3 is TGTGCCAGCAGCGAAGACAGGGTTTATGGCTACACCTTC. Encoded protein: CASSEDRVYGYTF.

This chain joins TRBV6-1 and TRBJ1-5; no clear D. V lost 6 bases, J lost 3 bases, and 12 bases lay in between. Germline lookup yields CDR1 MNHNS and CDR2 SASEGT. The CDR3 extends over 14 amino acids. The DNA for the CDR3 is TGTGCCAGCAGCCCGGGGTTTAACAATCAGCCCCAGCATTTT. Encoded protein: CASSPGFNNQPQHF.

This clone showed up just a few times. The chain combines TRBV7-9 with TRBJ1-2, with a tentative D call TRBD1 (6 bases). The CDR3 has 13 amino acids. The V and J ends lost 1 base and 6 bases respectively, with 9 bases between them. Per the germline V gene, CDR1 is SEHNR and CDR2 is FQNEAQ (reference sequence). This CDR3 is CASSLGTVDGYTF. DNA for the CDR3: TGTGCCAGCAGCTTAGGGACAGTGGATGGCTACACCTTC.

The V and J genes are TRBV19 and TRBJ1-1; D is undetermined. The ends were cut back, 5 bases at V and 0 bases at J, with 4 bases in the middle. This CDR3 contains 12 residues. The germline gives CDR1 LNHDA, CDR2 SQIVND (reference sequence). This chain's CDR3 is CASSLVNTEAFF. CDR3 sequence (DNA): TGTGCCAGTAGTTTGGTGAACACTGAAGCTTTCTTT.

The chain joins TRBV7-6 to TRBJ2-1; 10 nucleotides agree with TRBD2. The ends lost 0 bases at V and 3 bases at J; junction bases unmatched: 8. Germline V CDR1 and CDR2: SGHVS, FNYEAQ. The CDR3 consists of 18 residues. The CDR3 coding sequence is TGTGCCAGCAGCTTAGCCTCCTCTAGCGGGAGCTTCTACAATGAGCAGTTCTTC. Encoded protein: CASSLASSSGSFYNEQFF.

The chain recombines TRBV7-9 with TRBJ2-5, with 8 nucleotides matching TRBD2. The CDR3 runs to 16 residues. Germline-derived CDR1 and CDR2 are SEHNR and FQNEAQ (reference sequence). V shed 0 bases, J shed 4 bases, and the junction held 7 bases outside the gene matches. The CDR3 sequence: CASSLATGGPRETQYF. CDR3 coding DNA: TGTGCCAGCAGCTTAGCGACGGGGGGGCCGCGAGAGACCCAGTACTTC.

V and J are TRBV29-1 and TRBJ2-3; 8 positions match TRBD1. Germline V lookup: CDR1 SQVTM, CDR2 ANQGSEA. With V trimmed by 4 bases and J by 2 bases, 5 bases remained unmatched. The CDR3 has 14 amino acids. The CDR3 DNA reads TGCAGCGTTGGACAGGGGCGAGTCACAGATACGCAGTATTTT. Residues: CSVGQGRVTDTQYF.

This clone turned up a few times. The rearrangement uses TRBV9 and TRBJ1-4; tentative D call: TRBD1 (6 bases). This CDR3 has 18 residues. V was cut by 3 bases and J by 3 bases, with 21 bases left in between. Germline loops: CDR1 SGDLS, CDR2 YYNGEE. CDR3 sequence (DNA): TGTGCCAGCAGCGGCTCCGTCGCGGGGGGGCTACCTAATGAAAAACTGTTTTTT. Protein: CASSGSVAGGLPNEKLFF.

In DNA, the CDR3 is TGTGCCAGCAGTGAAGGTTTCAGGGCGCTGAATGGCTACACCTTC. As protein: CASSEGFRALNGYTF. J is TRBJ1-2 and V is TRBV2; D is perhaps TRBD1 (5 bases). CDR3 length equals 15 residues. Looked up from germline, CDR1 is SNHLY and CDR2 is FYNNEI. V was trimmed by 1 base and J by 6 bases, leaving 15 bases between them.

The rearrangement joins TRBV11-3 to TRBJ1-2; a weak D match, TRBD1 (5 bases). The CDR3 totals 12 residues. Deletions cut 5 bases from V and 5 bases from J, with 9 bases between. The germline gives CDR1 SGHNT, CDR2 YENEEA. CDR3 sequence: CASSDSRYGYTF. DNA of the CDR3: TGTGCCAGCAGCGACAGCCGGTATGGCTACACCTTC.

V and J are TRBV30 and TRBJ2-2; 8 bases align to TRBD1. This CDR3 is 13 amino acids long. Germline V gene lookup returns CDR1 GTSNPN and CDR2 SVGIG (reference sequence). The V segment lost 0 bases and the J segment 6 bases; nucleotides outside the gene matches: 0. CDR3 region: CAWSVQGAGELFF. The CDR3 DNA sequence: TGTGCCTGGAGTGTACAGGGGGCCGGGGAGCTGTTTTTT.

This clone was seen only once. The chain carries TRBV11-1 and TRBJ1-5; possibly TRBD1 for D (5 bases). Germline CDR1 reads SGHAT; CDR2 reads FQDESV (reference sequence). The CDR3 is 13 amino acids. The V and J ends lost 5 bases and 4 bases respectively, with 9 bases between them. CDR3 residues: CASSNGGNQPQHF. The CDR3 DNA reads as TGTGCCAGCAGCAACGGGGGTAATCAGCCCCAGCATTTT.